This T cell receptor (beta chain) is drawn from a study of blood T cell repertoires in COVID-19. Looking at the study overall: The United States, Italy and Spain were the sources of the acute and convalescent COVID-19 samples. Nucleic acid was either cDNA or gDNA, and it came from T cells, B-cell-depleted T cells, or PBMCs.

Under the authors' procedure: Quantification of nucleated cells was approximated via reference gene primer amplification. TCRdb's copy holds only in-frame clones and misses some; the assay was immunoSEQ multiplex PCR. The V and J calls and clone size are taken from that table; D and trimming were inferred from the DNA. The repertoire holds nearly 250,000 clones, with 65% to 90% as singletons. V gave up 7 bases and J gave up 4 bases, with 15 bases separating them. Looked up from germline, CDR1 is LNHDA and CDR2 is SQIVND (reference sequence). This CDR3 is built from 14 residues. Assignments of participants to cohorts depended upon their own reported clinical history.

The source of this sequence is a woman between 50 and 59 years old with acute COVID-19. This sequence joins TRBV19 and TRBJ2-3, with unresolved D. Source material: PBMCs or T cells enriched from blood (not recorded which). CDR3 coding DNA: TGTGCCAGTACTGCAGTTCCTGCATCAGATACGCAGTATTTT. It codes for CASTAVPASDTQYF.